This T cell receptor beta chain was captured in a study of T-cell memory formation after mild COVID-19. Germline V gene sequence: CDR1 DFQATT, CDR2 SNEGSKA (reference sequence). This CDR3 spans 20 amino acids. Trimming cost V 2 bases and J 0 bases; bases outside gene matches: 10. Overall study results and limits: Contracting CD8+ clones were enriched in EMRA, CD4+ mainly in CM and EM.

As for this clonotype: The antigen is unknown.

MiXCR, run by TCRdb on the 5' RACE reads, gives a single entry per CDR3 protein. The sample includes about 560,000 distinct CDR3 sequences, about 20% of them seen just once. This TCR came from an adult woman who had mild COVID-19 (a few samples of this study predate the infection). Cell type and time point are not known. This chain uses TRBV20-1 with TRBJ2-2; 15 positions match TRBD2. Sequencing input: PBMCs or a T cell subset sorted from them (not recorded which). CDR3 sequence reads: CSARPSGTSGRYSNTGELFF. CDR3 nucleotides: TGCAGTGCTAGACCGTCCGGGACTAGCGGGAGGTACTCGAACACCGGGGAGCTGTTTTTT.